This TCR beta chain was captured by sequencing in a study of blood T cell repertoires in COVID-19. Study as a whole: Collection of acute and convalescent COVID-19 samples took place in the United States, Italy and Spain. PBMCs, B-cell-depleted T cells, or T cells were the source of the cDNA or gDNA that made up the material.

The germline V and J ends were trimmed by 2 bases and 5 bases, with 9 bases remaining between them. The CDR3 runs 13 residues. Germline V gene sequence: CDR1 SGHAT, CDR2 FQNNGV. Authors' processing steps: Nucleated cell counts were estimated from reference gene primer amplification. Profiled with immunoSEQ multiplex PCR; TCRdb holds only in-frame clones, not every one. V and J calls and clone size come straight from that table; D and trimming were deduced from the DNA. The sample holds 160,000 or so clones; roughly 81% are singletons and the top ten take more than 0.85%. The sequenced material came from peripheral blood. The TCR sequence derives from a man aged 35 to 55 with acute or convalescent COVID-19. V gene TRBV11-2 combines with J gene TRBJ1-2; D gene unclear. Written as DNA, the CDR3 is TGTGCCAGCAGCTTAAGCGAGGTATATGGCTACACCTTC. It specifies CASSLSEVYGYTF.